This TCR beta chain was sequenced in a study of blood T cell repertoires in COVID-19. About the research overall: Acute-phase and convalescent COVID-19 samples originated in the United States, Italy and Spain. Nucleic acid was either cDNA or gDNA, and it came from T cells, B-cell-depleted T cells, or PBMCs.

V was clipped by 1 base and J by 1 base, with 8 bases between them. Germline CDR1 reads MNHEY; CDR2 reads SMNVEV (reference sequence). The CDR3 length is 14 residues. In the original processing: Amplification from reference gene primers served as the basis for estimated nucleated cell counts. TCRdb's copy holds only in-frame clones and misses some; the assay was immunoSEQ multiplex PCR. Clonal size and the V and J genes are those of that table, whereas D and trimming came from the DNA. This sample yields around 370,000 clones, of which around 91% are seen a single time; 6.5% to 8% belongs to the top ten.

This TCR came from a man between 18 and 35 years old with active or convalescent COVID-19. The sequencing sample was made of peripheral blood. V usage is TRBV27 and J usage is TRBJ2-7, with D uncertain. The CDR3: CASSLLSHSYEQYF. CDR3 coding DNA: TGTGCCAGCAGTTTATTGTCCCATTCCTACGAGCAGTACTTC.